The clone carrying this T cell receptor beta chain came up many times. Its antigen is unknown. The entry originates in a study of T-cell reconstitution after alpha-beta-depleted transplantation in children. Findings and caveats of the study: At the one-year point after transplant, T-cell counts and TCRbeta diversity were found to come mostly from T cells that had been newly produced.

Unique molecular identifiers featured in how the TCRbeta library was prepared. TCRdb re-derived calls from the PCR reads in MiXCR, one entry per CDR3 protein. Of around 300,000 distinct CDR3 sequences listed, roughly 10% are singletons. The starting material was peripheral blood, obtained 180 days after TCRalphabeta/CD19-depleted stem cell transplant. This receptor was taken from a male patient aged 2 to 10 who had a stem cell transplant for chronic granulomatous disease, so the T cells may come from the graft donor.

CDR3 in amino acids: CATSRDIAGENEQFF. In DNA form, the CDR3 reads TGTGCCACCAGCAGAGATATAGCGGGGGAGAATGAGCAGTTCTTC. The V gene is TRBV15, the J gene TRBJ2-1; 9 positions match TRBD2. This CDR3 spans 15 amino acids. CDR1 and CDR2 from the germline V gene are LNHNV and YYDKDF (reference sequence). J was trimmed by 7 bases and V by 0 bases; bases with no gene match: 4.